The clone carrying this T cell receptor beta chain was seen only once. Its cognate antigen is unknown. Researchers report immunoSEQ v3.0 was run at survey level. This table comes from immunoSEQ multiplex PCR, and its TCRdb copy is limited to in-frame clones, with some not included. The sample includes around 20,000 clones, around 78% of them seen just once. This CDR3 contains 18 residues. Germline loops: CDR1 LNHDA, CDR2 SQIVND (reference sequence). The trim removed 5 bases at V and 4 bases at J, leaving 14 bases unmatched. Every sample had about 0.85-11 million cryopreserved PBMC in it before DNA extraction. This record comes from a study of long-term antiretroviral therapy in people with HIV. Study background: The earliest samples came from an era when ART typically awaited falling CD4 counts. Points from the study as a whole: When set beside controls, HIV repertoires had CDR3 length ranges that were narrower. Post-treatment diversity went higher with ART but stayed below transplant donor controls.

The V call is TRBV19, the J call TRBJ2-6, with TRBD1 matching 7 bases. The receptor's source is a man in his fifties or sixties with HIV. Source: unsorted PBMCs, taken 2.2 years after starting antiretroviral therapy. This chain's CDR3 is CASSPLFRGGTGANVLTF. DNA for the CDR3: TGTGCCAGTAGTCCGCTCTTCAGAGGGGGCACAGGGGCCAACGTCCTGACTTTC.